These 6 T cell receptor beta chains originate from one sample sequenced in a study of radiotherapy plus CTLA-4 blockade in lung cancer. Clones were sequenced by immunoSEQ multiplex PCR, and TCRdb holds only the in-frame ones, with some missing. This sample yields about 70,000 clones, of which approximately 76% are seen a single time; roughly 15% belongs to the top ten. The input for sequencing was peripheral blood, taken from a patient treated with radiotherapy plus ipilimumab. These receptors were obtained from a human donor with non-small cell lung cancer whose response to radiotherapy plus ipilimumab could not be evaluated. Some clones in this sample may be carry-over from other donors' samples.

The CDR3 DNA reads TGTGCCAGCTCACCGAGGGCTAGCGGCCCACAAGAGACCCAGTACTTC. This codes for CASSPRASGPQETQYF. The chain joins TRBV18 to TRBJ2-5; 7 bases fit TRBD2. The junction had 9 bases not matched to a gene; V was cut back by 3 bases and J by 2 bases. CDR1 is KGHSH and CDR2 is LQKENI in the germline V gene. CDR3 length: 16 amino acids.

The chain carries TRBV5-6 and TRBJ2-7; TRBD1 aligns across 9 bases. Germline lookup yields CDR1 SGHDT and CDR2 YYEEEE. V gave up 5 bases and J gave up 11 bases; unmatched junction bases: 14. The CDR3 is 14 residues long. The CDR3 loop reads CASRGRDRVWRKYF. DNA for the CDR3: TGTGCCAGCAGGGGGCGGGACAGGGTATGGCGGAAGTACTTC.

The V gene is TRBV4-3, the J gene TRBJ2-2; no firm D call. The CDR3 spans 12 residues. Germline loops: CDR1 LGHNA, CDR2 YSLEER. The germline V and J ends were trimmed by 6 bases and 4 bases, with 6 bases remaining between them. CDR3 in amino acids: CASRRVTGELFF. The DNA for the CDR3 is TGCGCCAGCAGACGGGTCACCGGGGAGCTGTTTTTT.

The J gene is TRBJ2-5, the V gene TRBV4-1; possible D gene TRBD2, 5 bases. Matching the DNA end better, TRBJ2-7 makes the J call doubtful. The germline V gene encodes CDR1 MGHRA and CDR2 YSYEKL. CDR3 length: 17 residues. The DNA for the CDR3 is TGCGCCAGCAGCCAAGTATATGTAGGACTGGGCCTTTACGAGCAGTACTTC. This gives the protein CASSQVYVGLGLYEQYF.

This clone occurred a few times. The chain joins TRBV28 to TRBJ1-2, with TRBD1 identical over 11 bases. This CDR3 spans 15 amino acids. Unmatched junction bases numbered 8, after V lost 7 bases and J lost 4 bases. The germline gives CDR1 MDHEN, CDR2 SYDVKM. The CDR3 region has the DNA TGTGCCAGCACCACAGGGGACAGGGGGTTCTATGGCTACACCTTC. It codes for CASTTGDRGFYGYTF.

The chain carries TRBV10-1 and TRBJ1-4; D not certain. CDR1 and CDR2 (germline): WNHNN, SYGVQD (reference sequence). V dropped 0 bases and J dropped 0 bases, with 14 bases sitting between them. CDR3 length equals 18 residues. The CDR3 nucleotides are TGCGCCAGCAGTGAGTCGACCCCGCGGTCCGCAACTAATGAAAAACTGTTTTTT. This gives the protein CASSESTPRSATNEKLFF.